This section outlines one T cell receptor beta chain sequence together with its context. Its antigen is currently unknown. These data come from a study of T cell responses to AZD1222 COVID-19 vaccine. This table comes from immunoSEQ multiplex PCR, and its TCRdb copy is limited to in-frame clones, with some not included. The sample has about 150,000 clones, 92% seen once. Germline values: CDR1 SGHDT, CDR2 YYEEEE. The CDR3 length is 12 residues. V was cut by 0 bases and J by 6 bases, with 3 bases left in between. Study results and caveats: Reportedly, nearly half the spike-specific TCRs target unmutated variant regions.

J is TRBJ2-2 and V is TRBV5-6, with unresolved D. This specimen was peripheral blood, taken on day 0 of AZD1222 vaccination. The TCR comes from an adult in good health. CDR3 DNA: TGTGCCAGCAGCTTGGGTGCCGGGGAGCTGTTTTTT. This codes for CASSLGAGELFF.